Included here is one T cell receptor (beta chain) sequence, with context. Its antigen remains unknown. V was clipped by 4 bases and J by 0 bases, with 17 bases between them. This CDR3 has 17 residues. Germline-derived CDR1 and CDR2 are SGDLS and YYNGEE. This entry is derived from a study of blood T cells in healthy people across ages. Findings of the study overall: Investigators treated diversity estimates from one million T cells as underestimates.

It was with a sample-barcoded 5' primer and a J-beta primer mix that a second PCR of roughly 7 to 12 cycles was run. TCRdb re-called the 5' RACE reads through MiXCR, storing one row per CDR3 protein. The sample contains hundreds of thousands of distinct CDR3 sequences, around two fifths of which appear only once. Every donor provided roughly 10 milliliters of peripheral blood. The TCR originated in a man older than 75 in good health. Sequencing was performed on blood. This chain connects TRBV9 to TRBJ2-1, with D tentatively TRBD1 or TRBD2 (5 bases each). CDR3 loop: CASSLMPGPSSYNEQFF. CDR3 sequence (DNA): TGTGCCAGCAGCTTAATGCCGGGACCAAGCTCCTACAATGAGCAGTTCTTC.